This entry concerns a single T cell receptor beta chain. The antigen remains undetermined. The CDR3 sequence is 14 residues long. CDR1 is DFQATT and CDR2 is SNEGSKA in the germline V gene (reference sequence). Roughly 9.2 milliliters of peripheral blood were drawn from each donor into EDTA-treated tubes. Next came a second PCR, run for about 6 to 11 cycles, which used a sample-barcoded 5' primer along with a J-beta primer mix. TCRdb re-called the 5' RACE reads through MiXCR, storing one row per CDR3 protein. The repertoire has about 1.6 million distinct CDR3 sequences, 34% of them found once; the top ten carry around 11%. The sample is drawn from a study of blood T cells in healthy people across ages. General study points: Reliance upon unsorted PBMCs precluded definitive naive versus antigen-experienced comparison. With age, beta diversity per million T cells declined roughly linearly, significantly by around 43.

V usage is TRBV20-1 and J usage is TRBJ2-4; D is perhaps TRBD1 (6 bases). The DNA end is more similar to TRBJ2-7, so the J call may be wrong. The clonotype was recovered from a woman in her 30s in good health. The source material was blood. The CDR3 spells CSARDEGGLHEQYF. The CDR3 DNA reads as TGCAGTGCTAGAGATGAAGGGGGTTTGCACGAGCAGTACTTC.